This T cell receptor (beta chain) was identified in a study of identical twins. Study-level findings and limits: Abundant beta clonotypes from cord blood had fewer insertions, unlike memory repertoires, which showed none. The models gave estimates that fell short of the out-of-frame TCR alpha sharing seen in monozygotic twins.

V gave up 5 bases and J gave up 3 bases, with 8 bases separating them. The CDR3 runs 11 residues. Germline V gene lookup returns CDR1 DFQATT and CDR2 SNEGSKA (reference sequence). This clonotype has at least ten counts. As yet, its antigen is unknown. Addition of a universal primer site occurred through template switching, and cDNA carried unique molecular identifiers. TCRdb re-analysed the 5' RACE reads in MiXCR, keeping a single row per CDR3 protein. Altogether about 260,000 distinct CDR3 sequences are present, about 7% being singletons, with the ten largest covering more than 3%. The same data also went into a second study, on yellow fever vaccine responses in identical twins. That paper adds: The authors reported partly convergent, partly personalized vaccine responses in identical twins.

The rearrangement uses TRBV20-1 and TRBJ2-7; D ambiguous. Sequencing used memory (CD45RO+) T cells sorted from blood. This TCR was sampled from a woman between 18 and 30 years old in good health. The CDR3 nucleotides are TGCAGTGCTTATACTGGCTACGAGCAGTACTTC. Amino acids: CSAYTGYEQYF.